This T cell receptor beta chain stems from a study of T-cell memory formation after mild COVID-19 (dated by TCRdb to 2020 to 2023). In the study overall: TCR sequence clusters from the two donors were found to be largely donor specific. Longitudinal TCRalpha and TCRbeta repertoire sequencing tracked T-cell clones expanding and contracting after mild COVID-19 in a couple of donors. Two young, previously healthy adult volunteers made up the cohort, one male and one female.

Ficoll-Paque density gradient centrifugation was the method used to isolate PBMCs. As for this clonotype: Its antigen remains undetermined. No much larger clone is present one base from it, and per-base qualities are unavailable.

The study at large found these results: Contracting CD4+ clones were located mainly in the CM and EM memory subsets, whereas CD8+ clones were found to be enriched in EMRA. The study covered only a couple of mild cases, and larger cohorts including severe cases with pre-infection samples were considered necessary. Balanced CD4/CD8 phenotypes were observed for clones contracting from day 15 to 85, whereas a bias towards CD4+ was observed for a second wave of clones expanding from day 15 to 37. The detection of some responding clones in pre-infection memory suggests that pre-existing cross-reactive memory T cells joined the SARS-CoV-2 response. The second-wave clones that peaked on day 37 were not confirmed to be SARS-CoV-2 specific.

Sequenced using an Illumina NovaSeq 6000. TCRalpha and TCRbeta cDNA libraries were built by 5'RACE with constant-segment primers, adding sample barcodes and unique molecular identifiers. Trizol reagent was used to extract RNA from every sample. Amplification of the libraries took two PCR steps, and the second step added a second sample barcode plus Illumina TruSeq adapters. Sequencing of the libraries was done on an Illumina NovaSeq, producing 2 x 150 bp paired-end reads. The study's processing was this. Demultiplexing of reads and collapsing into UMI-guided consensus sequences were performed with migec v1.2.7. Using mixcr v2.1.11, the UMI consensuses were aligned to TRA and TRB V and J templates and assembled into clonotypes. A clonotype was counted as expanded or contracted only when both edgeR and NoisET called the clonotype significant, with the noise models trained on biological replicates. For edgeR calls, a false discovery rate-adjusted p below 0.01 and a log2 fold-change threshold of 1 were applied. PCA with hierarchical clustering of max-normalized trajectories of the 1000 most abundant clonotypes was used as exploratory dynamics analysis. Separately sequenced CD4+ and CD8+ repertoires were used to assign the CD4 or CD8 phenotype of responding clones. The public reads were quality trimmed at Q25 with fastp and then assembled into clones with MiXCR by TCRdb, keeping productive beta chains. All rows with the same CDR3 protein become a single entry with the most common DNA and genes. The V and J calls were determined by TCRdb, not by the authors. The table for this sample lists under 300,000 distinct CDR3 sequences; roughly 15% of them were counted only once. Together, the top ten hold approximately 3.5% of the sample.

Via the germline V gene (reference sequence), CDR1 is MNHEY and CDR2 SMNVEV. The CDR3 sequence holds 16 residues, the cysteine and phenylalanine included. Just the 48-base CDR3 DNA is kept, in frame starting at base 1. At the junction V is shortened by 5 bases and J by 3 bases; bases outside the gene matches: 4. The TCR sequence derives from a man between 18 and 35 years old who had mild COVID-19 (a few samples of this study predate the infection). The sample titles of this study are shuffled in the database, so cell type and time point are left out; the donor was told from shared clones. Sequenced: PBMCs or a T cell subset sorted from them (not recorded which). The sequence is built from TRBV27 and TRBJ2-1; 13 middle bases align to TRBD2. CDR3 loop: CASSGTSGEIYNEQFF. The DNA sequence follows: TGTGCCAGCAGTGGGACTAGCGGGGAAATCTACAATGAGCAGTTCTTC.